A selection of T cell receptor beta chains follows, all from one sample in a study of blood T cell repertoires in COVID-19. The method was immunoSEQ multiplex PCR; TCRdb's version includes in-frame clones alone and lacks a portion of them. Among 150,000 to 200,000 clones listed, around 92% were seen once. Sequences were obtained from peripheral blood. The source is a man aged 30 to 45 with COVID-19, enrolled during active disease. The CDR3 runs from the conserved cysteine through the conserved F or W. Fields, in order: clone size, V gene, J gene, D gene, CDR3 DNA, CDR3 protein. D genes are given only for firm matches. The size field is filled for only some rows; it gives once, few, many or a size class.

clone_size: NA; v_call: TRBV6-2/TRBV6-3; j_call: TRBJ2-7; d_call: NA; cdr3_nt: TGTGCCAGCAGTTACTCTCGTTACGAGCAGTACTTC; cdr3_aa: CASSYSRYEQYF
clone_size: once; v_call: TRBV2; j_call: TRBJ2-7; d_call: NA; cdr3_nt: TGTGCCAACCTGACATCGTACACGGAGTACTTC; cdr3_aa: CANLTSYTEYF
clone_size: NA; v_call: TRBV7-2; j_call: TRBJ2-7; d_call: TRBD1; cdr3_nt: TGTGCCAGCAGCTTAGTCGCAGGGGGCTCCTACGAGCAGTACTTC; cdr3_aa: CASSLVAGGSYEQYF
clone_size: NA; v_call: TRBV6-6; j_call: TRBJ1-1; d_call: TRBD1; cdr3_nt: TGTGCCAGCAGCTCGAATTTGGGGACAGGGGGCGAAGCTTTCTTT; cdr3_aa: CASSSNLGTGGEAFF
clone_size: NA; v_call: TRBV7-8; j_call: TRBJ1-5; d_call: NA; cdr3_nt: TGTGCCAGCAGCTTATGGGGCGAGGCAAATCAGCCCCAGCATTTT; cdr3_aa: CASSLWGEANQPQHF
clone_size: NA; v_call: TRBV19; j_call: TRBJ1-1; d_call: NA; cdr3_nt: TGTGCCAGTCTTAACATAGCGGGCACTGAAGCTTTCTTT; cdr3_aa: CASLNIAGTEAFF
clone_size: NA; v_call: TRBV7-8; j_call: TRBJ2-5; d_call: TRBD2; cdr3_nt: TGTGCCAGCAGCTTTAGACTAGCGGGGGCCCCATTTCAAGAGACCCAGTACTTC; cdr3_aa: CASSFRLAGAPFQETQYF
clone_size: NA; v_call: TRBV28; j_call: TRBJ2-2; d_call: NA; cdr3_nt: TGTGCCAGCAGTTCTCGGGGTATGAACACCGGGGAGCTGTTTTTT; cdr3_aa: CASSSRGMNTGELFF
clone_size: NA; v_call: TRBV27; j_call: TRBJ1-4; d_call: TRBD1; cdr3_nt: TGTGCCAGCAGATTCAGGGGACAGGGGCCTGCAACTAATGAAAAACTGTTTTTT; cdr3_aa: CASRFRGQGPATNEKLFF
clone_size: NA; v_call: TRBV16; j_call: TRBJ1-2; d_call: NA; cdr3_nt: TGTGCCAGCAGCCAATACAGGGACTATGGCTACACCTTC; cdr3_aa: CASSQYRDYGYTF
clone_size: NA; v_call: TRBV19; j_call: TRBJ2-7; d_call: NA; cdr3_nt: TGTGCCAGTAGTATCTCAGGTTTAGCCTACGAGCAGTACTTC; cdr3_aa: CASSISGLAYEQYF
clone_size: NA; v_call: TRBV5-6; j_call: TRBJ1-4; d_call: TRBD1; cdr3_nt: TGTGCCAGCAGCCTGGCCGGGACAGGGATTGAAAAACTGTTTTTT; cdr3_aa: CASSLAGTGIEKLFF
clone_size: NA; v_call: TRBV7-8; j_call: TRBJ1-1; d_call: NA; cdr3_nt: TGTGCCAGCAGCTTAAGCAGGGAATACACTGAAGCTTTCTTT; cdr3_aa: CASSLSREYTEAFF
clone_size: NA; v_call: TRBV5-1; j_call: TRBJ2-5; d_call: TRBD2; cdr3_nt: TGCGCCAGCAGCTTGGCTCGACTAGCGGGGGTGGAGACCCAGTACTTC; cdr3_aa: CASSLARLAGVETQYF
clone_size: NA; v_call: TRBV15; j_call: TRBJ1-1; d_call: NA; cdr3_nt: TGTGCCACCAGCAGGGGTAGGGGTGGGAACACTGAAGCTTTCTTT; cdr3_aa: CATSRGRGGNTEAFF
clone_size: NA; v_call: TRBV19; j_call: TRBJ1-6; d_call: TRBD1; cdr3_nt: TGTGCCAGTAGTACGGACAGGTTAAATTCACCCCTCCACTTT; cdr3_aa: CASSTDRLNSPLHF
clone_size: NA; v_call: TRBV19; j_call: TRBJ1-5; d_call: NA; cdr3_nt: TGTGCCAGTAGAGTACAGGGAAAGGGAGAGAATCAGCCCCAGCATTTT; cdr3_aa: CASRVQGKGENQPQHF
clone_size: NA; v_call: TRBV4-3; j_call: TRBJ1-6; d_call: TRBD1; cdr3_nt: TGCGCCAGCAGCCAAGGGTTGGGACAGCTAAATTCACCCCTCCACTTT; cdr3_aa: CASSQGLGQLNSPLHF
clone_size: NA; v_call: TRBV6-5; j_call: TRBJ1-1; d_call: TRBD1; cdr3_nt: TGTGCCAGCAGTTGGACAGGGAGAGACACTGAAGCTTTCTTT; cdr3_aa: CASSWTGRDTEAFF
clone_size: NA; v_call: TRBV7-8; j_call: TRBJ1-5; d_call: NA; cdr3_nt: TGTGCCAGCAGTCCTCTCGGGGGGTCAGCGGGCAATCAGCCCCAGCATTTT; cdr3_aa: CASSPLGGSAGNQPQHF
clone_size: NA; v_call: TRBV28; j_call: TRBJ2-5; d_call: NA; cdr3_nt: TGTGCCAGCAGTACCGTTGGAGGGAAAGAGACCCAGTACTTC; cdr3_aa: CASSTVGGKETQYF
clone_size: NA; v_call: TRBV28; j_call: TRBJ1-4; d_call: NA; cdr3_nt: TGTGCCAGCAGTTTAGTTGGGGGCGCCGGTGAAAAACTGTTTTTT; cdr3_aa: CASSLVGGAGEKLFF
clone_size: NA; v_call: TRBV3-1/TRBV3-2; j_call: TRBJ2-1; d_call: TRBD2; cdr3_nt: TGTGCCAGCAGAAGGACTAGCGGGGGGCACAATGAGCAGTTCTTC; cdr3_aa: CASRRTSGGHNEQFF
clone_size: NA; v_call: TRBV18; j_call: TRBJ2-7; d_call: TRBD1; cdr3_nt: TGTGCCAGCTCCCCGGAACCGGGACAGCCCCCCTACGAGCAGTACTTC; cdr3_aa: CASSPEPGQPPYEQYF
clone_size: NA; v_call: TRBV27; j_call: TRBJ2-7; d_call: NA; cdr3_nt: TGTGCCAGCAAACGCATACCTCGCGGACAGTTCTACGAGCAGTACTTC; cdr3_aa: CASKRIPRGQFYEQYF
clone_size: NA; v_call: TRBV25-1; j_call: TRBJ2-7; d_call: NA; cdr3_nt: TGTGCCAGCTCCCCCCTCCGGGACACACCAACCAACTACGAGCAGTACTTC; cdr3_aa: CASSPLRDTPTNYEQYF
clone_size: NA; v_call: TRBV5-8; j_call: TRBJ2-5; d_call: NA; cdr3_nt: TGTGCCAGCAGCTTTTACAGGGGGGGCCAAGAGACCCAGTACTTC; cdr3_aa: CASSFYRGGQETQYF
clone_size: NA; v_call: TRBV6-1; j_call: TRBJ1-2; d_call: TRBD1; cdr3_nt: TGTGCCAGCAGTGACTATCCCGGGACAGCTTATGGTGTCGATGGCTACACCTTC; cdr3_aa: CASSDYPGTAYGVDGYTF
clone_size: once; v_call: TRBV27; j_call: TRBJ1-2; d_call: TRBD1; cdr3_nt: TGTGCCAGCAGTTTAGACAGGGGTTCTAACTATGGCTACACCTTC; cdr3_aa: CASSLDRGSNYGYTF
clone_size: NA; v_call: TRBV5-1; j_call: TRBJ1-2; d_call: NA; cdr3_nt: TGCGCCAGCAGCTTGGGGACAGACTCCTATGGCTACACCTTC; cdr3_aa: CASSLGTDSYGYTF
clone_size: once; v_call: TRBV6-5; j_call: TRBJ2-2; d_call: NA; cdr3_nt: TGTGCCAGCAGTTACTCTAGCTTTAGGACCGGGGAGCTGTTTTTT; cdr3_aa: CASSYSSFRTGELFF
clone_size: NA; v_call: TRBV28; j_call: TRBJ2-1; d_call: NA; cdr3_nt: TGTGCCAGCAGTTTACTCCCGAGCTCCTACAATGAGCAGTTCTTC; cdr3_aa: CASSLLPSSYNEQFF
clone_size: NA; v_call: TRBV7-9; j_call: TRBJ1-2; d_call: TRBD1; cdr3_nt: TGTGCCAGCAGCATACGAGGGGGGACAGTCTATGGCTACACCTTC; cdr3_aa: CASSIRGGTVYGYTF
clone_size: NA; v_call: TRBV27; j_call: TRBJ2-5; d_call: NA; cdr3_nt: TGTGCCAGCAGTTCCCGTACCCGAGGTCAAGAGACCCAGTACTTC; cdr3_aa: CASSSRTRGQETQYF
clone_size: NA; v_call: TRBV5-6; j_call: TRBJ1-2; d_call: NA; cdr3_nt: TGTGCCAGCAGCTTGGGTCAGTCCTATGGCTACACCTTC; cdr3_aa: CASSLGQSYGYTF
clone_size: NA; v_call: TRBV6-2/TRBV6-3; j_call: TRBJ2-7; d_call: TRBD1; cdr3_nt: TGTGCCAGCAGTCGACAGGGAAACGAGCAGTACTTC; cdr3_aa: CASSRQGNEQYF
clone_size: NA; v_call: TRBV7-9; j_call: TRBJ2-7; d_call: NA; cdr3_nt: TGTGCCAGCAGCACACAGGGATACGAGCAGTACTTC; cdr3_aa: CASSTQGYEQYF
clone_size: NA; v_call: TRBV27; j_call: TRBJ2-7; d_call: TRBD2; cdr3_nt: TGTGCCAGCAGTTTATCCCCACCGACTAGCGGGATTATTGAGCAGTACTTC; cdr3_aa: CASSLSPPTSGIIEQYF
clone_size: NA; v_call: TRBV19; j_call: TRBJ1-2; d_call: TRBD1; cdr3_nt: TGTGCCAGTAGTTCGGGACAGAACTATGGCTACACCTTC; cdr3_aa: CASSSGQNYGYTF
clone_size: NA; v_call: TRBV12-3/TRBV12-4; j_call: TRBJ2-7; d_call: NA; cdr3_nt: TGTGCCAGCAGTTTAGTCTACAGCGGGCAGTACTTC; cdr3_aa: CASSLVYSGQYF
clone_size: NA; v_call: TRBV15; j_call: TRBJ1-6; d_call: NA; cdr3_nt: TGTGCCACCAGCCCCCGGAGCTCCTATAATTCACCCCTCCACTTT; cdr3_aa: CATSPRSSYNSPLHF
clone_size: NA; v_call: TRBV5-4; j_call: TRBJ2-7; d_call: TRBD2; cdr3_nt: TGTGCCAGCAGCTTGGATATGGTAGCGGGATACGAGCAGTACTTC; cdr3_aa: CASSLDMVAGYEQYF
clone_size: NA; v_call: TRBV18; j_call: TRBJ2-7; d_call: TRBD1; cdr3_nt: TGTGCCAGCTCACCATTCGACGGGACAGATGACGAGCAGTACTTC; cdr3_aa: CASSPFDGTDDEQYF
clone_size: NA; v_call: TRBV3-1/TRBV3-2; j_call: TRBJ2-3; d_call: TRBD2; cdr3_nt: TGTGCCAGCAGCCAAGTAGCGGGAGATACGCAGTATTTT; cdr3_aa: CASSQVAGDTQYF
clone_size: NA; v_call: TRBV5-6; j_call: TRBJ1-2; d_call: NA; cdr3_nt: TGTGCCAGCAGCTTCGGGTTATTGCACTATGGCTACACCTTC; cdr3_aa: CASSFGLLHYGYTF